The T cell receptor beta chain described here comes from a study of blood T cell repertoires in COVID-19. On the study more broadly: The United States, Italy and Spain provided the acute and convalescent COVID-19 samples. The analysed material was cDNA or gDNA that came from T cells, B-cell-depleted T cells, or PBMCs.

V was trimmed by 3 bases and J by 4 bases, leaving 10 bases between them. The CDR3 totals 15 residues. Germline assignment: CDR1 LNHDA and CDR2 SQIVND (reference sequence). How the authors handled the data: It was from reference gene primer amplification that nucleated cell counts were estimated. Measured with immunoSEQ multiplex PCR; TCRdb has only the in-frame clones, and not every one. Clone size and V and J calls were adopted from that table, with D and trimming inferred from the DNA. The sample lists 100,000 or so clones, 80% to 85% occurring once. The chain has TRBV19 and TRBJ2-6, with no clear D. The receptor was isolated from a woman aged 80 or older with acute or convalescent COVID-19. Sequenced: peripheral blood. The CDR3 DNA reads as TGTGCCAGTAGTATTGAGTGGGCCGGGGCCAACGTCCTGACTTTC. Its protein product is CASSIEWAGANVLTF.